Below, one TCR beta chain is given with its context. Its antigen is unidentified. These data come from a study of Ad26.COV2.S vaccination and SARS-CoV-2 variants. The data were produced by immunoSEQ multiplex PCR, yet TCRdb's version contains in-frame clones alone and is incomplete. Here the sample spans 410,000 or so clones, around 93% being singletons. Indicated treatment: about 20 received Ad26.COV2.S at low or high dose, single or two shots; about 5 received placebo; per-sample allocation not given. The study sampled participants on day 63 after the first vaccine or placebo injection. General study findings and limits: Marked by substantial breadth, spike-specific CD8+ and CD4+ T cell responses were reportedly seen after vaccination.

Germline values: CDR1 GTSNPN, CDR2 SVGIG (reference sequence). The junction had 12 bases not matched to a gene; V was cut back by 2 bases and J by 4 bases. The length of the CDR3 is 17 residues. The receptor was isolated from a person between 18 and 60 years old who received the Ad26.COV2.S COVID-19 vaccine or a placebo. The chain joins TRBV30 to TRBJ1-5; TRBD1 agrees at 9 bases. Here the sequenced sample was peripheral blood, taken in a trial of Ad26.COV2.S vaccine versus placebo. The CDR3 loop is CAWSPGTGYRWNQPQHF. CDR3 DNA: TGTGCCTGGAGTCCCGGGACAGGGTACCGTTGGAATCAGCCCCAGCATTTT.